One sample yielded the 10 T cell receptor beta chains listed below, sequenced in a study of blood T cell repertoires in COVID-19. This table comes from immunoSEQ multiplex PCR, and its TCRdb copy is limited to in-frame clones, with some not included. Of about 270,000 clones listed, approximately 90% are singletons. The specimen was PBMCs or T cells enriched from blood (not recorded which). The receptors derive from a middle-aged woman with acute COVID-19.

The CDR3 DNA sequence: TGTGCCAGCAGCAACGGACAGGGGGCAGACGAAAAACTGTTTTTT. Translating gives CASSNGQGADEKLFF. V gene TRBV27 combines with J gene TRBJ1-4, with TRBD1 matching over 11 bases. The germline V gene encodes CDR1 MNHEY and CDR2 SMNVEV (reference sequence). The CDR3 sequence is 15 residues long. Trimming at V came to 6 bases and at J to 8 bases, leaving 8 bases not matched to a gene.

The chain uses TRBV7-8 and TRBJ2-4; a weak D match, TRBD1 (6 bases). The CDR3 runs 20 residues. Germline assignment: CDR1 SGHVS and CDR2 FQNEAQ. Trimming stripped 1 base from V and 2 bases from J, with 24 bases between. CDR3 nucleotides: TGTGCCAGCAGCTTAGGATCAGTCGGGCCACAGGGTCGGTCCAAAAACATTCAGTACTTC. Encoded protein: CASSLGSVGPQGRSKNIQYF.

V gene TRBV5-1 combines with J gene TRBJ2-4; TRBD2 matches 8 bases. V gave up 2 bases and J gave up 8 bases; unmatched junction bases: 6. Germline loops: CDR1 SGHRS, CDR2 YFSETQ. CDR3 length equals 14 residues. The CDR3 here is CASSFSGEGDIQYF. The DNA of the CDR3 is TGCGCCAGCAGCTTTAGCGGGGAGGGGGACATTCAGTACTTC.

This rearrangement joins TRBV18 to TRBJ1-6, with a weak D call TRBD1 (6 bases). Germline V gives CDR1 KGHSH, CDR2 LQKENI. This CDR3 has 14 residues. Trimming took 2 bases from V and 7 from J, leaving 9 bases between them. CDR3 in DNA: TGTGCCAGCTCACCAAGCCAGGGGAATTCACCCCTCCACTTT. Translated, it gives CASSPSQGNSPLHF.

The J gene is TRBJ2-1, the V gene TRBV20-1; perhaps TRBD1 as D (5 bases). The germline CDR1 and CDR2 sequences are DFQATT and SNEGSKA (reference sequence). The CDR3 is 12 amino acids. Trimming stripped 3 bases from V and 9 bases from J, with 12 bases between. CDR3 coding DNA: TGCAGTGCTAGTCTAGGGGCGGTTGAGCAGTTCTTC. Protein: CSASLGAVEQFF.

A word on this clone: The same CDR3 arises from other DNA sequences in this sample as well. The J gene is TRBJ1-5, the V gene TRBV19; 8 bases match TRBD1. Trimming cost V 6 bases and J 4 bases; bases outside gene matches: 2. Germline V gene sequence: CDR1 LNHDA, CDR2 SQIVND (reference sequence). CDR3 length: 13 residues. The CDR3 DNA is TGTGCCAGTAGAGGACAGGGAAATCAGCCCCAGCATTTT. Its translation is CASRGQGNQPQHF.

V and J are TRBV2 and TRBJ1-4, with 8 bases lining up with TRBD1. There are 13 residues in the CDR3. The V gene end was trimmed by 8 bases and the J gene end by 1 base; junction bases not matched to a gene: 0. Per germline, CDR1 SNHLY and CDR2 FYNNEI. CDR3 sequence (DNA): TGTGCCAGCGACAGGGGAACTAATGAAAAACTGTTTTTT. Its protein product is CASDRGTNEKLFF.

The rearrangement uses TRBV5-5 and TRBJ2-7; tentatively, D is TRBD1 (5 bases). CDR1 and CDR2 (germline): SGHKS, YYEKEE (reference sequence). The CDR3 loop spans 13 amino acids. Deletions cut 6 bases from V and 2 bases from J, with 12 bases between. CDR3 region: CASKQEGAYEQYF. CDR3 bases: TGTGCCAGCAAACAGGAAGGGGCCTACGAGCAGTACTTC.

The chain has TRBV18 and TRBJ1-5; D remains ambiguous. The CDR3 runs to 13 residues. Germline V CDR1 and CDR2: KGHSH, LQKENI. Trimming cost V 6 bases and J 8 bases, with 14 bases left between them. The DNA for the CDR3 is TGTGCCAGCTCCCAAATTGACGGGGAGCCCCAGCATTTT. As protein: CASSQIDGEPQHF.

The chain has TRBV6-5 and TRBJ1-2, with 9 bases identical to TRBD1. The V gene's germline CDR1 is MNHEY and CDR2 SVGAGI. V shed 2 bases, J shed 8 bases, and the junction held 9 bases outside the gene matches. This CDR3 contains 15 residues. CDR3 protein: CASSYTDRGLGGYTF. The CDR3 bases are TGTGCCAGCAGTTACACGGACAGGGGCCTGGGGGGCTACACCTTC.